This T cell receptor beta chain was documented in a study of T cells after yellow fever vaccination. Study-level points and caveats: After the booster, about 95% of CD4 and more than 75% of CD8 primary-response clones were re-detected.

Production of TCR cDNA was by 5'RACE template switching, which also added a universal primer site and UMIs. TCRdb re-called the 5' RACE reads through MiXCR, storing one row per CDR3 protein. The sample includes about 220,000 distinct CDR3 sequences, around 6.7% seen only once; the top ten take around 1.1%. Unmatched junction bases numbered 4, after V lost 3 bases and J lost 1 base. The CDR3 consists of 15 residues. Germline lookup yields CDR1 ENHRY and CDR2 SYGVKD. This clonotype was recorded at least ten times. Its antigen is unknown. This receptor was taken from a young man who received the YFV17D yellow fever vaccine. The rearrangement links TRBV10-3 to TRBJ2-5; the match to TRBD2 covers 8 bases. The sequencing used CD4+ T cells sorted from PBMCs, collected on the day of the yellow fever booster vaccination. The CDR3 DNA is TGTGCCATCAGTGACGGCGGGAGGTCCCAAGAGACCCAGTACTTC. Encoded protein: CAISDGGRSQETQYF.